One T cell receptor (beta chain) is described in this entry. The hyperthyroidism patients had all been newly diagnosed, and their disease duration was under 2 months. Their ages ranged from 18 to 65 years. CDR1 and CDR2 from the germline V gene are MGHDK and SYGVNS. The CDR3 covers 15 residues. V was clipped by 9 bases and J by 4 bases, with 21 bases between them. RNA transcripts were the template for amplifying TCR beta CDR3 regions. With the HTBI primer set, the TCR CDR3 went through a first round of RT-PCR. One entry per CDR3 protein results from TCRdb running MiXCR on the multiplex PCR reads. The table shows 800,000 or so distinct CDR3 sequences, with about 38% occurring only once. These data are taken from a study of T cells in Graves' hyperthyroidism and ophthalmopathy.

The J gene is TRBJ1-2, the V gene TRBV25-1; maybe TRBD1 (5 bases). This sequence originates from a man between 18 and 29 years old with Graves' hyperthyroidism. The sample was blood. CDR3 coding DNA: TGTGCCAGACACTTCAAGACCACAGGTGGCTATGGCTACACCTTC. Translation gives CARHFKTTGGYGYTF.